Listed below are T cell receptor beta chains from one sample, sequenced in a study of T cells in Graves' hyperthyroidism and ophthalmopathy. TCRdb itself ran the multiplex PCR reads through MiXCR, one entry per CDR3 protein. The repertoire has around 600,000 distinct CDR3 sequences, approximately 15% of them found once; the top ten carry approximately 6.4%. Material for sequencing was blood. These receptors were obtained from a woman under 30 with Graves' ophthalmopathy. Each CDR3 is given with its conserved first and last residue. The order of the fields is V gene, clone size, J gene, D gene, CDR3 protein, CDR3 DNA. The D gene is left open where the match is weak. The size entry is marked missing in some rows and otherwise reads once, few, many or a size class.

>TRBV18|NA|TRBJ1-4|NA
CASSPQSTTNEKLFF
TGTGCCAGCTCACCGCAATCCACAACTAATGAAAAACTGTTTTTT
>TRBV6-1|many|TRBJ2-2|TRBD2
CASSRLAEEGRELFF
TGTGCCAGCAGCAGACTAGCGGAGGAGGGCCGGGAGCTGTTTTTT
>TRBV7-2|NA|TRBJ2-7|TRBD2
CASSSLLGGEWPYEQYF
TGTGCCAGCAGCTCTCTTTTGGGGGGGGAGTGGCCCTACGAGCAGTACTTC
>TRBV20-1|many|TRBJ2-2|NA
CSARDRLQNTGELFF
TGCAGTGCTAGAGATAGGCTGCAAAACACCGGGGAGCTGTTTTTT
>TRBV3-1|many|TRBJ2-5|NA
CASTDVLRETQYF
TGTGCCAGCACGGACGTGCTACGAGAGACCCAGTACTTC
>TRBV20-1|many|TRBJ2-1|NA
CSASVQNNEQFF
TGCAGTGCTTCAGTACAGAACAATGAGCAGTTCTTC
>TRBV28|many|TRBJ2-2|NA
CAAPSGGNTGELFF
TGTGCCGCCCCTAGTGGGGGAAACACCGGGGAGCTGTTTTTT
>TRBV30|many|TRBJ1-1|NA
CAWSNYPGLWNTEAFF
TGTGCCTGGAGTAATTACCCGGGTTTATGGAACACTGAAGCTTTCTTT
>TRBV4-1|many|TRBJ2-7|NA
CASSQGPALEQYF
TGCGCCAGCAGCCAAGGCCCTGCTTTAGAGCAGTACTTC
>TRBV11-2|many|TRBJ1-1|NA
CASNLWEYMNTEAFF
TGTGCCAGCAACCTTTGGGAATACATGAACACTGAAGCTTTCTTT
>TRBV29-1|few|TRBJ2-2|NA
CSAQPRQKNTGELFF
TGCAGCGCCCAACCCCGACAGAAAAACACCGGGGAGCTGTTTTTT
>TRBV6-1|few|TRBJ1-5|NA
CASRVQEGVNQPQHF
TGTGCCAGCAGGGTACAGGAGGGGGTCAATCAGCCCCAGCATTTT
>TRBV30|many|TRBJ2-5|NA
CAWSVLSHGETQYF
TGTGCCTGGAGTGTACTCAGCCACGGGGAGACCCAGTACTTC
>TRBV19|NA|TRBJ2-5|NA
CASTGSHQETQYF
TGTGCCAGTACAGGGTCCCACCAAGAGACCCAGTACTTC
>TRBV6-2/TRBV6-3|many|TRBJ2-1|NA
CASSYDSEQFF
TGTGCCAGCAGTTACGACAGTGAGCAGTTCTTC
>TRBV3-1|many|TRBJ2-5|NA
CASSSSGETQYF
TGTGCCAGCAGCTCAAGCGGGGAGACCCAGTACTTC
>TRBV20-1|many|TRBJ1-1|NA
CSARVLRTVNTEAFF
TGCAGTGCTAGAGTCCTACGGACGGTGAACACTGAAGCTTTCTTT
>TRBV7-2|many|TRBJ1-5|NA
CASSSGWAQPQHF
TGTGCCAGCAGCTCCGGGTGGGCGCAGCCCCAGCATTTT
>TRBV20-1|many|TRBJ2-1|TRBD2
CSAPGLATFPSYNEQFF
TGCAGTGCCCCGGGACTAGCGACCTTTCCATCCTACAATGAGCAGTTCTTC
>TRBV14|many|TRBJ2-7|TRBD2
CASSPEGLAGYEQYF
TGTGCCAGCAGCCCCGAGGGACTAGCGGGCTACGAGCAGTACTTC
>TRBV29-1|NA|TRBJ2-4|NA
CSVGGGGINIQYF
TGCAGCGTTGGGGGTGGGGGTATAAACATTCAGTACTTC
>TRBV6-1|many|TRBJ2-7|NA
CASREVSGNEQYF
TGTGCCAGCAGGGAGGTCTCTGGTAATGAGCAGTACTTC
>TRBV30|many|TRBJ1-5|NA
CAWSFMGTRNQPQHF
TGTGCCTGGAGTTTTATGGGGACACGTAATCAGCCCCAGCATTTT
>TRBV10-3|many|TRBJ2-3|NA
CAIRAGRADTQYF
TGTGCCATCAGGGCCGGGAGAGCGGATACGCAGTATTTT
>TRBV6-1|NA|TRBJ2-5|NA
CASREQGPGYF
TGTGCCAGCAGGGAACAGGGCCCCGGGTACTTC
>TRBV24-1|few|TRBJ2-1|NA
CATSDGTREQFF
TGTGCCACCAGTGACGGGACGAGGGAGCAGTTCTTC
>TRBV4-1|few|TRBJ2-5|NA
CASSQRSLHETQYF
TGCGCCAGCAGCCAACGGTCCCTTCACGAGACCCAGTACTTC
>TRBV28|many|TRBJ1-3|NA
CASSLGGGSGNTIYF
TGTGCCAGCAGTTTGGGAGGAGGGTCTGGAAACACCATATATTTT
>TRBV2|many|TRBJ2-1|NA
CAGSMRGVNEQFF
TGTGCCGGCAGTATGAGAGGGGTCAATGAGCAGTTCTTC
>TRBV29-1|few|TRBJ2-4|TRBD2
CSVDGWASGSWAKNIQYF
TGCAGCGTTGACGGATGGGCTAGCGGGAGCTGGGCCAAAAACATTCAGTACTTC
>TRBV24-1|many|TRBJ2-1|TRBD2
CATSDRLAGEQFF
TGTGCCACCAGTGACCGACTAGCGGGAGAGCAGTTCTTC
>TRBV3-1|many|TRBJ1-6|TRBD1
CASSQVGGSNSPLHF
TGTGCCAGCAGCCAAGTAGGGGGCTCTAATTCACCCCTCCACTTT
>TRBV7-2|many|TRBJ2-1|NA
CASSLRPRTIGDEQFF
TGTGCCAGCAGCTTGAGACCTCGGACTATTGGCGATGAGCAGTTCTTC
>TRBV9|few|TRBJ2-2|NA
CASSVSPRSRTGELFF
TGTGCCAGCAGCGTATCCCCGCGGAGTCGCACCGGGGAGCTGTTTTTT
>TRBV20-1|many|TRBJ2-7|NA
CSADSGLGNYEQYF
TGCAGTGCCGACTCGGGACTGGGGAACTACGAGCAGTACTTC
>TRBV19|few|TRBJ1-1|TRBD1
CASTPGQGQNTEAFF
TGTGCCAGTACTCCGGGACAGGGACAGAACACTGAAGCTTTCTTT
>TRBV7-8|NA|TRBJ1-5|NA
CASSLAARQAYQPQHF
TGTGCCAGCAGCTTAGCAGCCCGGCAGGCCTATCAGCCCCAGCATTTT
>TRBV27|many|TRBJ2-7|TRBD2
CASMGAGTSARHYEQYF
TGTGCCAGCATGGGGGCCGGGACTAGCGCGAGACACTACGAGCAGTACTTC
>TRBV12-3/TRBV12-4|many|TRBJ1-5|TRBD1
CASSFSNKDRVGRNQPQHF
TGTGCCAGCAGTTTCTCGAATAAGGACAGGGTTGGACGCAATCAGCCCCAGCATTTT
>TRBV6-2/TRBV6-3|few|TRBJ2-1|TRBD1
CATKDRVGNEQFF
TGTGCCACCAAGGACAGGGTCGGGAATGAGCAGTTCTTC
>TRBV27|many|TRBJ2-1|NA
CASSLMGGVANEQFF
TGTGCCAGCAGTTTAATGGGAGGCGTCGCCAATGAGCAGTTCTTC
>TRBV30|few|TRBJ2-7|NA
CAWGGPVYEQYF
TGTGCCTGGGGGGGGCCGGTCTACGAGCAGTACTTC
>TRBV7-3|many|TRBJ1-1|NA
CASSLMGSREAFF
TGTGCCAGCAGCTTGATGGGGAGTCGTGAAGCTTTCTTT
>TRBV5-5|many|TRBJ1-1|TRBD1
CASSLNTWTDYRGTGRTEAFF
TGTGCCAGCAGCCTGAATACCTGGACCGATTACAGGGGCACGGGGAGGACTGAAGCTTTCTTT
>TRBV20-1|many|TRBJ2-3|TRBD1
CSAYSGTGRDTQYF
TGCAGTGCTTACAGTGGGACAGGGAGAGATACGCAGTATTTT
>TRBV6-2/TRBV6-3|many|TRBJ2-3|NA
CASSYSGSGSTDTQYF
TGTGCCAGCAGTTACTCAGGCAGCGGGAGCACAGATACGCAGTATTTT
>TRBV28|many|TRBJ1-4|NA
CASSLTTEKLFF
TGTGCCAGCAGTTTGACTACTGAAAAACTGTTTTTT
>TRBV28|many|TRBJ2-1|TRBD2
CASSFRAGGWDNEQFF
TGTGCCAGCAGTTTCCGCGCGGGAGGCTGGGACAATGAGCAGTTCTTC
>TRBV7-9|few|TRBJ2-7|NA
CASSSFPYEQYF
TGTGCCAGCAGCTCTTTTCCCTACGAGCAGTACTTC
>TRBV27|many|TRBJ2-1|NA
CASSLGLIDGNEQFF
TGTGCCAGCAGCCTGGGACTTATCGACGGGAATGAGCAGTTCTTC
>TRBV4-3|NA|TRBJ2-1|TRBD1
CASSPRQTGVHNEQFF
TGCGCCAGCAGCCCACGACAGACAGGGGTTCACAATGAGCAGTTCTTC
>TRBV12-3/TRBV12-4|many|TRBJ2-1|NA
CASSLLDGFGNEQFF
TGTGCCAGCAGTTTGCTAGATGGCTTTGGGAATGAGCAGTTCTTC
>TRBV10-3|many|TRBJ1-6|TRBD1
CAISPGQGNSPLHF
TGTGCCATCAGTCCGGGACAGGGGAATTCACCCCTCCACTTT
>TRBV2|many|TRBJ1-1|TRBD1
CASRQEGQGVGAFF
TGTGCCAGCAGACAAGAGGGACAGGGGGTCGGAGCTTTCTTT
>TRBV2|many|TRBJ2-3|NA
CASSEGETATDTQYF
TGTGCCAGCAGTGAGGGTGAAACCGCCACAGATACGCAGTATTTT
>TRBV28|many|TRBJ2-7|TRBD2
CASSFPRGTSVVYEQYF
TGTGCCAGCAGTTTCCCAAGGGGGACTAGCGTTGTCTACGAGCAGTACTTC
>TRBV7-3|many|TRBJ2-7|TRBD2
CASSLRTRAYEQYF
TGTGCCAGCAGCCTCCGGACTAGAGCCTACGAGCAGTACTTC